This passage covers 25 T cell receptor beta chains from one sample sequenced in a study of blood T cells in healthy people across ages. Primed by a sample-barcoded 5' primer and a J-beta primer mix, a second PCR proceeded for about 7 to 11 cycles. TCRdb re-called the 5' RACE reads with MiXCR, one entry per CDR3 protein. The sample yields some 780,000 distinct CDR3 sequences, 56% seen once. The sample comprised blood. The receptor set was obtained from a man aged 35 to 55 in good health.

This rearrangement joins TRBV29-1 to TRBJ2-1; 9 nucleotides align to TRBD1. V trimming: 7 bases; J trimming: 3 bases; junction bases outside the gene matches: 13. Germline loops: CDR1 SQVTM, CDR2 ANQGSEA. This CDR3 region has 16 residues. The CDR3 DNA is TGCAGCGGCGTGGGGACAGGGAAGGACCGCTACAATGAGCAGTTCTTC. Protein: CSGVGTGKDRYNEQFF.

The chain couples TRBV7-2 to TRBJ2-5; D gene unclear. In germline, CDR1 is SGHTA, CDR2 FQGNSA. Trimming took 5 bases from V and 3 from J, leaving 19 bases between them. The CDR3 runs 16 residues. The CDR3 DNA follows: TGTGCCAGCAGCCTAGGACGGCAGAGAAGGGAAGAGACCCAGTACTTC. Residues: CASSLGRQRREETQYF.

The chain uses TRBV7-6 and TRBJ2-3; TRBD2 might be the D (5 bases). Trimming took 4 bases from V and 1 from J, leaving 18 bases between them. The CDR3 extends over 17 amino acids. Germline-derived CDR1 and CDR2 are SGHVS and FNYEAQ. This CDR3 reads CASSYQVVGEGTDTQYF. CDR3 sequence (DNA): TGTGCCAGCAGCTATCAGGTAGTGGGAGAAGGCACAGATACGCAGTATTTT.

The gene calls are TRBV7-3 and TRBJ2-1; 8 nucleotides agree with TRBD1. V lost 2 bases to trimming and J lost 6 bases; unmatched junction nucleotides: 3. The CDR3 contains 14 residues. CDR1 is SGHTA, CDR2 FQGTGA, per germline. CDR3 bases: TGTGCCAGCAGCTTACAGGGGGCAAGCAATGAGCAGTTCTTC. It encodes CASSLQGASNEQFF.

The chain carries TRBV20-1 and TRBJ1-3; possible D gene TRBD1, 5 bases. Deletions cut 3 bases from V and 2 bases from J, with 14 bases between. Germline values: CDR1 DFQATT, CDR2 SNEGSKA (reference sequence). The CDR3 consists of 15 residues. CDR3 in amino acids: CSASLAGRAGNTIYF. The CDR3 DNA is TGCAGTGCTAGTTTAGCAGGGAGGGCTGGAAACACCATATATTTT.

V usage is TRBV6-5 and J usage is TRBJ2-3, with 7 nucleotides matching TRBD1. Trimming removed 2 bases from V and 3 bases from J; junction bases left unmatched: 5. This CDR3 comprises 15 residues. Germline CDR1 and CDR2: MNHEY and SVGAGI. The CDR3 loop is CASSYDGTDTDTQYF. DNA for the CDR3: TGTGCCAGCAGTTACGATGGGACAGATACAGATACGCAGTATTTT.

The chain employs TRBV6-1 and TRBJ2-1; D may be TRBD1 (8 bases). Germline V CDR1 and CDR2: MNHNS, SASEGT. CDR3 length equals 15 residues. V lost 10 bases and J 2 bases, leaving 18 bases between the germline ends. Written as DNA, the CDR3 is TGTGCCACGACTACAGGGGGAGGGACCTACAATGAGCAGTTCTTC. Protein product: CATTTGGGTYNEQFF.

In the case of this clonotype: A much larger clone lies one base from this, so it may be a read error. This rearrangement joins TRBV9 to TRBJ2-5; no clear D gene. This CDR3 contains 14 residues. Germline assignment: CDR1 SGDLS and CDR2 YYNGEE. V lost 3 bases and J lost 0, with 9 bases in between. CDR3 in DNA: TGTGCCAGCAGCGCAGGAAGGGACCAAGAGACCCAGTACTTC. Translating it yields CASSAGRDQETQYF.

The chain employs TRBV29-1 and TRBJ2-1; 10 bases fit TRBD2. The tail of the sequence fits TRBJ2-7 better, so the J call may be wrong. Per germline, CDR1 SQVTM and CDR2 ANQGSEA. CDR3 length: 17 residues. The DNA of the CDR3 is TGCAGCGCTACCAAAGCCTTTAGCGGGAGGTCCTACAATGAGCAGTACTTC. It encodes CSATKAFSGRSYNEQYF.

The chain carries TRBV7-6 and TRBJ1-6; D unclear. Trimming stripped 0 bases from V and 5 bases from J, with 11 bases between. Germline-derived CDR1 and CDR2 are SGHVS and FNYEAQ. The CDR3 has 16 amino acids. The CDR3 nucleotides read TGTGCCAGCAGCTTAGCCCCCGGTAGGGATAATTCACCCCTCCACTTT. Its protein product is CASSLAPGRDNSPLHF.

This chain uses TRBV5-1 with TRBJ1-2, with no clear D. The V and J ends lost 4 bases and 4 bases respectively, with 11 bases between them. CDR1 is SGHRS, CDR2 YFSETQ, per germline. There are 13 residues in the CDR3. The CDR3 region is CASSEDLSYGYTF. CDR3 in DNA: TGCGCCAGCAGCGAAGATCTCTCCTATGGCTACACCTTC.

This clonotype was picked up a small number of times. This sequence joins TRBV20-1 and TRBJ2-6; D gene uncertain. The V and J ends lost 1 base and 1 base respectively, with 8 bases between them. The CDR3 spans 15 residues. Per germline, CDR1 DFQATT and CDR2 SNEGSKA (reference sequence). The CDR3 DNA reads TGCAGTGCTAGAGCTCCGTTTTCTGGGGCCAACGTCCTGACTTTC. This gives the protein CSARAPFSGANVLTF.

Turning to this clonotype: An end of the junction differs from the germline gene, which may be a read error. V is TRBV7-3 and J is TRBJ2-7; a weak D match, TRBD2 (5 bases). This CDR3 comprises 15 residues. CDR1 is SGHTA, CDR2 FQGTGA, per germline. This chain's CDR3 is CANSQVGGRTYEQYF. CDR3 bases: TGTGCCAACAGCCAGGTCGGAGGACGAACCTACGAGCAGTACTTC.

This chain uses TRBV27 with TRBJ2-7; 9 nucleotides agree with TRBD2. With V trimmed by 8 bases and J by 7 bases, 12 bases remained unmatched. CDR1 is MNHEY, CDR2 SMNVEV, per germline (reference sequence). CDR3 length: 14 residues. The CDR3 here is CASLSTSGLREQYF. CDR3 DNA: TGTGCCAGCCTATCGACTAGCGGTTTAAGAGAGCAGTACTTC.

The sample holds a few counts of this clonotype. This chain connects TRBV25-1 to TRBJ2-5; D gene uncertain. This CDR3 contains 12 residues. The ends were cut back, 6 bases at V and 5 bases at J, with 10 bases in the middle. The germline V gene encodes CDR1 MGHDK and CDR2 SYGVNS. The CDR3 is CASSAVGETQYF. DNA of the CDR3: TGTGCCAGCAGCGCGGTCGGGGAGACCCAGTACTTC.

This sequence joins TRBV4-2 and TRBJ2-1; no clear D gene. Looked up from germline, CDR1 is LGHNA and CDR2 is YNFKEQ. CDR3 length equals 13 residues. V was cut by 1 base and J by 5 bases, with 6 bases left in between. In DNA form, the CDR3 reads TGTGCCAGCAGCCAAGTTGGGGACAATGAGCAGTTCTTC. This codes for CASSQVGDNEQFF.

V and J are TRBV5-1 and TRBJ2-2; D may be TRBD1 (5 bases). Germline loops: CDR1 SGHRS, CDR2 YFSETQ. The CDR3 runs to 14 residues. Trimming removed 0 bases from V and 10 bases from J, with 13 bases in between. The CDR3 sequence is CASSLDTGPVELFF. CDR3 DNA sequence: TGCGCCAGCAGCTTGGATACAGGTCCCGTGGAGCTGTTTTTT.

J is TRBJ2-3 and V is TRBV20-1, with TRBD2 matching over 9 bases. The CDR3 consists of 15 residues. V lost 3 bases and J lost 4; bases outside the gene matches: 8. Per germline, CDR1 DFQATT and CDR2 SNEGSKA (reference sequence). The CDR3 region has the DNA TGCAGTGCTAGGGGGTGGCGGGGGGGCCCAGATACGCAGTATTTT. Residues: CSARGWRGGPDTQYF.

The sample holds a few counts of this clonotype. The V call is TRBV6-6, the J call TRBJ1-5; weak D call: TRBD1 (5 bases). Trimming pared 6 bases from V and 2 bases from J, leaving 14 bases between. The germline V gene has CDR1 MNHNY and CDR2 SVGAGI (reference sequence). This CDR3 spans 15 amino acids. The DNA for the CDR3 is TGTGCCAGCAGCTACGACAGTGGCCGCAATCAGCCCCAGCATTTT. Its translation: CASSYDSGRNQPQHF.

The V and J genes are TRBV28 and TRBJ2-7, with TRBD1 as a possible D gene (5 bases). V was pared by 6 bases and J by 2 bases, with 17 bases between. Germline V gives CDR1 MDHEN, CDR2 SYDVKM. The CDR3 length is 15 residues. CDR3 coding DNA: TGTGCCAGCAGGCCACCAATGACAGCAACCTACGAGCAGTACTTC. Residues: CASRPPMTATYEQYF.

This chain uses TRBV2 with TRBJ1-2; 7 bases fit TRBD1. The CDR3 sequence is 16 residues long. The germline gives CDR1 SNHLY, CDR2 FYNNEI. V was pared by 7 bases and J by 4 bases, with 15 bases of the junction left unmatched. The CDR3 region is CASNKDRDPGGYGYTF. CDR3 coding DNA: TGTGCCAGCAATAAGGACCGGGACCCAGGGGGCTATGGCTACACCTTC.

The rearrangement uses TRBV7-6 and TRBJ1-2; 7 positions match TRBD1. V shed 3 bases and J 8 bases; nucleotides not matched to a gene: 12. The CDR3 sequence is 15 residues long. Germline-derived CDR1 and CDR2 are SGHVS and FNYEAQ. CDR3 loop: CASSLGREGARGYTF. Here the CDR3 DNA reads TGTGCCAGCAGCTTGGGACGCGAGGGGGCGAGGGGCTACACCTTC.

A note on this clonotype: The junction differs from germline at one of its ends, possibly a read error. The V and J genes are TRBV7-7 and TRBJ2-1; D gene uncertain. The CDR3 runs to 15 residues. Germline CDR1 reads SSHAT; CDR2 reads FNYEAQ (reference sequence). The CDR3 DNA reads TGTGCTAGCAGCTTAGGCCCTACCTACTCCGATGAGCAGTTCTTC. This encodes CASSLGPTYSDEQFF.

In this sample, this clonotype turned up a few times. The V gene is TRBV14, the J gene TRBJ2-1; TRBD2 matches at 11 bases. Germline V gives CDR1 SGHDN, CDR2 FVKESK. J was trimmed by 2 bases and V by 5 bases; bases with no gene match: 11. CDR3 length equals 18 residues. The CDR3 protein is CASSLTKLAGDPYNEQFF. DNA for the CDR3: TGTGCCAGCAGCTTAACTAAACTAGCGGGAGACCCCTACAATGAGCAGTTCTTC.

The count of this clonotype is one. The junction departs from the called germline gene at one end, perhaps through a read error. The chain links TRBV4-3 to TRBJ2-7, with 9 positions matching TRBD2. This CDR3 region has 16 residues. CDR1 is LGHNA, CDR2 YSLEER, per germline. The CDR3 nucleotides read TGCGCTAGCAGCCAAGTAGAAGCGGGAGGCCCATACGAGCAGTACTTC. This sequence encodes CASSQVEAGGPYEQYF.